The 24 T cell receptor beta chains reported below all come from one sample, sequenced in a study of preoperative IRX-2 immunotherapy in early breast cancer. Specified treatment: preoperative locoregional IRX-2 cytokine immunotherapy. Assay: immunoSEQ multiplex PCR; the TCRdb copy retains only in-frame clones and omits some. The table lists 25,000 or so clones, around 87% of them singletons. This specimen was tumor tissue, taken after IRX-2 immunotherapy. These receptors came from a human donor with breast cancer.

The table lists this clone with a count of one. This chain links TRBV6-5 with TRBJ1-5; D may be TRBD1 (6 bases). This CDR3 spans 14 amino acids. Germline V gene sequence: CDR1 MNHEY, CDR2 SVGAGI. V was clipped by 6 bases and J by 9 bases, with 18 bases between them. DNA for the CDR3: TGTGCCAGCAGCAAGTTGGGCGGGGGGCCGCCCCAGCATTTT. This translates into CASSKLGGGPPQHF.

The chain has TRBV19 and TRBJ2-7, with 8 bases aligning to TRBD1. The germline CDR1 and CDR2 sequences are LNHDA and SQIVND (reference sequence). CDR3 length: 14 residues. V was clipped by 8 bases and J by 6 bases; unmatched bases: 12. CDR3 in DNA: TGTGCCAGTTCGTCGACAGGGGTCGGCGTCGAGCAGTACTTC. It yields the protein CASSSTGVGVEQYF.

This clone appeared once. This sequence joins TRBV15 and TRBJ2-5; D remains ambiguous. This CDR3 region has 15 residues. Germline loops: CDR1 LNHNV, CDR2 YYDKDF (reference sequence). V was clipped by 0 bases and J by 1 base, with 9 bases between them. CDR3 bases: TGTGCCACCAGCAGAGATTCCCGTCGCCAAGAGACCCAGTACTTC. Residues: CATSRDSRRQETQYF.

The chain recombines TRBV7-2 with TRBJ1-5, with D unresolved. Germline assignment: CDR1 SGHTA and CDR2 FQGNSA. The CDR3 contains 13 residues. Trimming removed 2 bases from V and 3 bases from J, with 5 bases in between. The CDR3 is CASSLTTNQPQHF. The CDR3 coding sequence is TGTGCCAGCAGCTTAACAACCAATCAGCCCCAGCATTTT.

The V and J genes are TRBV11-2 and TRBJ1-4; D remains ambiguous. V lost 5 bases and J lost 2, with 6 bases in between. This CDR3 spans 13 amino acids. The germline V gene has CDR1 SGHAT and CDR2 FQNNGV. The CDR3 loop reads CASSPRTNEKLFF. Here the CDR3 DNA reads TGTGCCAGCAGCCCAAGGACTAATGAAAAACTGTTTTTT.

This chain connects TRBV28 to TRBJ2-7, with 8 positions matching TRBD1. The CDR3 consists of 14 residues. V was clipped by 6 bases and J by 1 base; unmatched bases: 5. Germline V gene lookup returns CDR1 MDHEN and CDR2 SYDVKM. The CDR3, as DNA: TGTGCCAGCAGAAATGGACAGGGTTCCTACGAGCAGTACTTC. Translation: CASRNGQGSYEQYF.

The genes are TRBV11-3 and TRBJ1-3; D gene ambiguous. The CDR3 sequence is 14 residues long. The V and J ends lost 4 bases and 0 bases respectively, with 7 bases between them. CDR1 and CDR2 (germline): SGHNT, YENEEA. This chain's CDR3 is CASSSITSGNTIYF. The CDR3 DNA follows: TGTGCCAGCAGCTCGATAACCTCTGGAAACACCATATATTTT.

The V and J genes are TRBV16 and TRBJ2-3, with TRBD1 matching over 8 bases. CDR1 and CDR2 from the germline V gene are KGHSY and FQNENV. Trimming removed 7 bases from V and 1 base from J; junction bases left unmatched: 7. This CDR3 spans 15 amino acids. The CDR3 sequence: CASTLGTGRTDTQYF. Written as DNA, the CDR3 is TGTGCCAGCACCCTCGGGACAGGCCGCACAGATACGCAGTATTTT.

The rearrangement joins TRBV9 to TRBJ1-6, with a possible D match to TRBD1 (5 bases). Germline V gives CDR1 SGDLS, CDR2 YYNGEE. Trimming cost V 6 bases and J 10 bases, with 17 bases left between them. The CDR3 runs to 14 residues. The DNA of the CDR3 is TGTGCCAGCACGCAGACGACCGGGGGATCACCCCTCCACTTT. Protein: CASTQTTGGSPLHF.

By proportion, this clone is medium-sized (0.01 to 0.1%). The rearrangement joins TRBV28 to TRBJ2-5, with 10 bases lining up with TRBD1. Germline V lookup: CDR1 MDHEN, CDR2 SYDVKM. The CDR3 runs to 14 residues. The V gene end was trimmed by 11 bases and the J gene end by 4 bases; junction bases not matched to a gene: 10. CDR3 sequence: CAGSKGQGRETQYF. In DNA form, the CDR3 reads TGTGCCGGAAGTAAGGGACAGGGGCGAGAGACCCAGTACTTC.

The rearrangement links TRBV30 to TRBJ1-3, with D maybe TRBD1 (6 bases). CDR1 is GTSNPN, CDR2 SVGIG, per germline (reference sequence). V was clipped by 5 bases and J by 1 base, with 15 bases between them. The CDR3 length is 15 residues. CDR3 protein: CAWQDSSQSGNTIYF. The CDR3 nucleotides are TGTGCCTGGCAGGACAGCTCCCAATCTGGAAACACCATATATTTT.

This clone turned up a few times. CDR3: CASRRAGGLSSTDTQYF. The CDR3, as DNA: TGTGCCAGCAGGAGGGCGGGGGGCCTTTCTAGCACAGATACGCAGTATTTT. V usage is TRBV2 and J usage is TRBJ2-3, with 8 bases fitting TRBD2. This CDR3 region has 17 residues. CDR1 and CDR2 from the germline V gene are SNHLY and FYNNEI. J gave up 0 bases and V 6 bases, and 11 bases lay outside the gene matches.

This chain joins TRBV6-1 and TRBJ1-5; 7 bases match TRBD1. The V gene's germline CDR1 is MNHNS and CDR2 SASEGT. This CDR3 contains 15 residues. Germline trimming cut 7 bases from V and 0 bases from J; bases unmatched to any gene: 6. The CDR3 bases are TGTGCCAGCAATTATGGACAGGATAGCAATCAGCCCCAGCATTTT. This codes for CASNYGQDSNQPQHF.

The chain couples TRBV4-2 to TRBJ2-1; D is possibly TRBD2 (5 bases). Germline V gene data show CDR1 as LGHNA and CDR2 as YNFKEQ. V lost 2 bases, J lost 8 bases, and 10 bases lay in between. The CDR3 runs to 13 residues. CDR3 sequence (DNA): TGTGCCAGCAGCCAACTAGCCAGACATGAGCAGTTCTTC. This translates into CASSQLARHEQFF.

The chain recombines TRBV30 with TRBJ1-4, with 10 positions matching TRBD1. Germline V gene lookup returns CDR1 GTSNPN and CDR2 SVGIG (reference sequence). Losses at the gene ends were 2 bases for V and 1 base for J; bases not matched to a gene: 10. The CDR3 covers 18 residues. The CDR3: CAWSPGQGFFGTNEKLFF. The DNA for the CDR3 is TGTGCCTGGAGTCCGGGACAGGGGTTTTTTGGAACTAATGAAAAACTGTTTTTT.

The rearrangement links TRBV5-4 to TRBJ2-3; D gene ambiguous. The CDR3 consists of 13 residues. Trimming removed 1 base from V and 2 bases from J, with 5 bases in between. Germline-derived CDR1 and CDR2 are SGHNT and YYREEE (reference sequence). The CDR3 nucleotides read TGTGCCAGCAGCTTGTGGGTCACAGATACGCAGTATTTT. It codes for CASSLWVTDTQYF.

This clone has just one count. The rearrangement links TRBV16 to TRBJ1-1; the D is unclear. V was cut by 3 bases and J by 0 bases, with 8 bases left in between. The CDR3 covers 14 residues. The germline CDR1 and CDR2 sequences are KGHSY and FQNENV. The CDR3 DNA is TGTGCCAGCAGCCAGAGTTTGATGAACACTGAAGCTTTCTTT. Translation: CASSQSLMNTEAFF.

The chain has TRBV6-1 and TRBJ1-4; D unclear. The CDR3 is 14 residues long. V was cut by 3 bases and J by 3 bases, with 8 bases left in between. Germline CDR1 MNHNS, CDR2 SASEGT. The CDR3 here is CASSEADSNEKLFF. CDR3 bases: TGTGCCAGCAGTGAGGCAGATTCTAATGAAAAACTGTTTTTT.

The chain uses TRBV18 and TRBJ1-2, with D unresolved. V was trimmed by 0 bases and J by 8 bases, leaving 7 bases between them. The CDR3 covers 12 residues. Germline assignment: CDR1 KGHSH and CDR2 LQKENI. The CDR3, as DNA: TGTGCCAGCTCACCACCGGTGGCCGGCTACACCTTC. This gives the protein CASSPPVAGYTF.

V and J are TRBV19 and TRBJ1-4; D ambiguous. Trimming removed 6 bases from V and 4 bases from J, with 9 bases in between. Germline-derived CDR1 and CDR2 are LNHDA and SQIVND (reference sequence). The CDR3 is 13 residues long. The CDR3 region has the DNA TGTGCCAGTAGGGGCGCAAGTAATGAAAAACTGTTTTTT. It yields the protein CASRGASNEKLFF.

J is TRBJ2-1 and V is TRBV6-5; 13 bases align to TRBD2. Per the germline V gene, CDR1 is MNHEY and CDR2 is SVGAGI. The CDR3 spans 15 residues. V gave up 6 bases and J gave up 5 bases; unmatched junction bases: 4. CDR3 in amino acids: CASSSGTSGNNEQFF. The CDR3 DNA follows: TGTGCCAGCAGCAGCGGGACTAGCGGGAACAATGAGCAGTTCTTC.

This clone was counted a single time. The chain carries TRBV15 and TRBJ2-2; D might be TRBD1 (6 bases). Germline-derived CDR1 and CDR2 are LNHNV and YYDKDF (reference sequence). The V end was cut by 1 base, the J end by 5 bases, with 17 bases between. This CDR3 is built from 17 residues. The CDR3 loop reads CATSRGLRTVETGELFF. The DNA for the CDR3 is TGTGCCACCAGCAGAGGTCTCCGGACAGTTGAAACCGGGGAGCTGTTTTTT. Looking up the rest from reference TRBV15 and TRBJ2-2 gives the full variable domain: DAMVIQNPRYQVTQFGKPVTLSCSQTLNHNVMYWYQQKSSQAPKLLFHYYDKDFNNEADTPDNFQSRRPNTSFCFLDIRSPGLGDTAMYLCATSRGLRTVETGELFFGEGSRLTVL.

Only a few counts were recorded for this clone. The chain has TRBV19 and TRBJ1-2; the D is unclear. CDR1 is LNHDA and CDR2 is SQIVND in the germline V gene (reference sequence). The CDR3 covers 14 residues. The V and J ends lost 3 bases and 9 bases respectively, with 17 bases between them. The CDR3 protein is CASSIGGGLASYTF. CDR3 bases: TGTGCCAGTAGTATCGGTGGAGGGTTGGCGAGCTACACCTTC.

This clone was observed once. No conserved phenylalanine or tryptophan ends this CDR3, so it is likely a read error. The limits of the CDR3 on the DNA are not certain, so only TCRdb's listed CDR3 is given. This chain connects TRBV6-5 to TRBJ1-3. Counting both end residues, the CDR3 totals 10 amino acids. Germline lookup yields CDR1 MNHEY and CDR2 SVGAGI. CDR3 sequence reads: CASSDRDGGC.